This T cell receptor beta chain was observed in a study of T-cell reconstitution after alpha-beta-depleted transplantation in children. Preparation of the TCRbeta library involved a method that used unique molecular identifiers. One entry per CDR3 protein results from TCRdb running MiXCR on the PCR reads. The sample shows some 250,000 distinct CDR3 sequences, 9.5% to 15% of them seen only once. This clonotype was counted ten times or more. V was trimmed by 4 bases and J by 3 bases, leaving 12 bases between them. The CDR3 loop spans 14 amino acids. Per germline, CDR1 SEHNR and CDR2 FQNEAQ (reference sequence).

The rearrangement joins TRBV7-9 to TRBJ1-2; TRBD1 might be the D (5 bases). The receptor's source is a human donor who donated a stem cell graft to a child with acute lymphoblastic leukemia. Sequencing used PBMCs from the stem cell graft donor, obtained from the stem cell graft. The CDR3 loop is CASSSGRIDYGYTF. In DNA form, the CDR3 reads TGTGCCAGCAGCTCGGGACGGATAGACTATGGCTACACCTTC.